Listed below are T cell receptor beta chains from one sample, sequenced in a study of control samples from healthy donors and cancer patients. The method was immunoSEQ multiplex PCR; TCRdb's version includes in-frame clones alone and lacks a portion of them. This sample has 100,000 or so clones, with approximately 78% found just once. The sample taken for sequencing was blood. These receptors all stem from a woman in her sixties in good health. The CDR3 runs from the conserved cysteine through the conserved F or W. A D gene is named only where the DNA matches it firmly. For some rows the clone size is stated as once, few or many, or as a class when expanded; others skip it.

TRBJ2-3 TRBV4-3 TRBD2 NA CASSLGLGGGMDTQYF TGCGCCAGCAGCCTAGGTCTCGGGGGGGGCATGGATACGCAGTATTTT
TRBJ2-4 TRBV19 NA NA CASSPRGDIQYF TGTGCCAGTAGCCCCAGGGGGGACATTCAGTACTTC
TRBJ2-2 TRBV5-1 TRBD1 NA CASSKGQGLPGELFF TGCGCCAGCAGCAAGGGACAGGGGTTGCCCGGGGAGCTGTTTTTT
TRBJ2-7 TRBV6-2/TRBV6-3 NA NA CASSLGLTYEQYF TGTGCCAGCAGTTTGGGGCTGACCTACGAGCAGTACTTC
TRBJ1-6 TRBV2 NA few CASGSRAQNSPLHF TGTGCCAGCGGGAGCAGGGCGCAGAATTCACCCCTCCACTTT
TRBJ1-6 TRBV28 TRBD1 NA CASSSPGQVNSPLHF TGTGCCAGCAGTTCTCCCGGACAGGTTAATTCACCCCTCCACTTT
TRBJ2-2 TRBV27 NA few CASSFTRETGELFF TGTGCCAGCAGTTTTACACGGGAAACCGGGGAGCTGTTTTTT
TRBJ1-3 TRBV6-1 NA NA CASSEDRWSGNTIYF TGTGCCAGCAGCGAAGACAGGTGGTCTGGAAACACCATATATTTT
TRBJ2-1 TRBV2 NA NA CASSEVDEQFF TGTGCCAGCAGTGAAGTTGATGAGCAGTTCTTC
TRBJ2-2 TRBV7-8 NA NA CASSLGSGGGTGELFF TGTGCCAGCAGCTTAGGCTCGGGGGGCGGCACCGGGGAGCTGTTTTTT
TRBJ2-1 TRBV10-1 TRBD2 NA CATASGVYNEQFF TGCGCCACAGCTAGCGGGGTATACAATGAGCAGTTCTTC
TRBJ1-5 TRBV2 NA NA CASVSREGQPQHF TGTGCCAGCGTGAGTAGGGAAGGTCAGCCCCAGCATTTT
TRBJ1-5 TRBV7-2 TRBD1 once CASSSQGDQPQHF TGTGCCAGCAGCTCACAGGGGGATCAGCCCCAGCATTTT
TRBJ1-1 TRBV11-2 TRBD1 NA CASSPTGGYTEAFF TGTGCCAGCAGCCCAACAGGGGGATACACTGAAGCTTTCTTT
TRBJ1-5 TRBV19 NA NA CASSSEVSGSRIGQPQHF TGTGCCAGTAGTAGTGAGGTAAGCGGGAGCCGCATTGGTCAGCCCCAGCATTTT
TRBJ1-1 TRBV18 TRBD1 NA CASSRQGDTEAFF TGTGCCAGCTCCCGACAGGGGGACACTGAAGCTTTCTTT
TRBJ2-2 TRBV10-1 NA NA CASSEYGELFF TGCGCCAGCAGTGAATACGGGGAGCTGTTTTTT
TRBJ1-2 TRBV9 TRBD1 NA CASSVGDRAGGYTF TGTGCCAGCAGCGTTGGAGACAGGGCGGGGGGCTACACCTTC
TRBJ1-4 TRBV9 NA NA CASSVEGGPHRELFF TGTGCCAGCAGCGTAGAGGGGGGACCCCACCGGGAACTGTTTTTT
TRBJ2-3 TRBV6-1 TRBD1 once CASSDRGISTDTQYF TGTGCCAGCAGTGACAGGGGGATTAGCACAGATACGCAGTATTTT
TRBJ1-4 TRBV7-2 TRBD1 NA CASSLLGQGSEKLFF TGTGCCAGCAGCTTATTAGGACAGGGGAGCGAAAAACTGTTTTTT
TRBJ2-5 TRBV9 TRBD2 NA CASSVTSGGAATQYF TGTGCCAGCAGCGTAACTAGCGGGGGGGCCGCGACCCAGTACTTC
TRBJ1-5 TRBV3-1/TRBV3-2 NA NA CASSQDPGAVKPQHF TGTGCCAGCAGCCAAGATCCGGGGGCGGTCAAGCCCCAGCATTTT
TRBJ1-2 TRBV19 TRBD1 NA CASRTGANYGYTF TGTGCCAGTAGGACAGGGGCTAACTATGGCTACACCTTC
TRBJ1-2 TRBV15 TRBD1 NA CATSRDYGGQMTNYGYTF TGTGCCACCAGCAGAGATTATGGGGGACAGATGACTAACTATGGCTACACCTTC
TRBJ2-2 TRBV9 NA NA CASSVEGEGTGELFF TGTGCCAGCAGCGTAGAAGGGGAAGGCACCGGGGAGCTGTTTTTT
TRBJ1-1 TRBV19 NA NA CASSRQASESEAFF TGTGCCAGTAGTAGACAGGCTTCGGAGTCTGAAGCTTTCTTT
TRBJ2-2 TRBV19 NA few CASSSVGHESTGELFF TGTGCCAGTAGTTCCGTGGGACATGAGTCCACCGGGGAGCTGTTTTTT
TRBJ1-1 TRBV28 TRBD1 NA CASTPPGGRAFF TGTGCCAGCACTCCCCCAGGGGGCAGAGCTTTCTTT
TRBJ1-6 TRBV28 NA NA CASSTPGDFRSYNSPLHF TGTGCCAGCAGTACCCCCGGGGATTTTAGGTCCTATAATTCACCCCTCCACTTT
TRBJ1-1 TRBV18 NA NA CASSPPGLRRTEAFF TGTGCCAGCTCACCGCCGGGACTCCGGCGGACTGAAGCTTTCTTT
TRBJ1-2 TRBV3-1/TRBV3-2 NA NA CASSQGGINYGYTF TGTGCCAGCAGCCAAGGAGGGATTAACTATGGCTACACCTTC
TRBJ1-1 TRBV27 NA NA CARGRAEAFF TGTGCCAGAGGGAGGGCTGAAGCTTTCTTT
TRBJ1-1 TRBV7-9 NA NA CASSEARQTEAFF TGTGCCAGCAGTGAAGCCCGGCAAACCGAAGCTTTCTTT
TRBJ1-6 TRBV28 NA NA CASSRNVGSPLHF TGTGCCAGCAGCCGGAACGTCGGCTCACCCCTCCACTTT
TRBJ2-1 TRBV5-1 NA NA CASSFARQNFNEQFF TGCGCCAGCAGCTTTGCTAGACAGAATTTCAATGAGCAGTTCTTC
TRBJ1-1 TRBV3-1/TRBV3-2 NA few CASTRGGEAFF TGTGCCAGCACCCGAGGAGGCGAAGCTTTCTTT
TRBJ1-4 TRBV5-6 NA few CASSAPYGGTNEKLFF TGTGCCAGCAGCGCTCCTTATGGGGGGACTAATGAAAAACTGTTTTTT
TRBJ2-3 TRBV6-1 TRBD2 NA CASSEDTSGMGADTQYF TGTGCCAGCAGTGAAGATACTAGCGGGATGGGGGCAGATACGCAGTATTTT
TRBJ2-7 TRBV5-6 TRBD2 NA CASSGRTSGRAAYEQYF TGTGCCAGCAGCGGGAGGACTAGCGGGAGGGCCGCGTACGAGCAGTACTTC
TRBJ1-4 TRBV6-1 NA NA CASSENTGLGKLFF TGTGCCAGCAGTGAAAACACAGGGTTAGGAAAACTGTTTTTT